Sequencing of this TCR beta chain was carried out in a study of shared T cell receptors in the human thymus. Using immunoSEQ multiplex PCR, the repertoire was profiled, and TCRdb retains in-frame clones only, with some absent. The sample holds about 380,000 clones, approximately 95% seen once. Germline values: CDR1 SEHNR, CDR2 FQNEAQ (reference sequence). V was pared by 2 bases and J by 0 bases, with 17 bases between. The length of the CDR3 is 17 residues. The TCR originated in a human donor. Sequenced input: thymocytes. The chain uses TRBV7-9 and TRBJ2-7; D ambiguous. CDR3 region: CASSLTLIGPSSYEQYF. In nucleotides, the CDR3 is TGTGCCAGCAGCTTAACGTTGATAGGTCCGAGCTCCTACGAGCAGTACTTC.